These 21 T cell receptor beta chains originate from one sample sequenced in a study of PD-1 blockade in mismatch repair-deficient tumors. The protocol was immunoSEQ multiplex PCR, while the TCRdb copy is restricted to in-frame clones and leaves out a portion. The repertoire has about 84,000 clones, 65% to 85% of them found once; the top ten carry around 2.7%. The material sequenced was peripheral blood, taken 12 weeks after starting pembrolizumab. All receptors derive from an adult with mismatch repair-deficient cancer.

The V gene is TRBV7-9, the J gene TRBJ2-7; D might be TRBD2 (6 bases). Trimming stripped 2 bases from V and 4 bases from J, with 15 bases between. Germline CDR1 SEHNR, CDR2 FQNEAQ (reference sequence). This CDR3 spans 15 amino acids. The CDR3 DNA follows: TGTGCCAGCAGCTTACAGGCGGGAAGGACGTACGAGCAGTACTTC. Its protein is CASSLQAGRTYEQYF.

This CDR3 reads CASSILGLARNEQFF. In DNA, the CDR3 is TGTGCCAGTAGTATTTTAGGGCTAGCGAGGAATGAGCAGTTCTTC. V and J are TRBV19 and TRBJ2-1; possibly TRBD2 for D (6 bases). Germline V lookup: CDR1 LNHDA, CDR2 SQIVND (reference sequence). The CDR3 has 15 amino acids. The V gene lost 3 bases and the J gene lost 7 bases, with 16 bases spanning the gap.

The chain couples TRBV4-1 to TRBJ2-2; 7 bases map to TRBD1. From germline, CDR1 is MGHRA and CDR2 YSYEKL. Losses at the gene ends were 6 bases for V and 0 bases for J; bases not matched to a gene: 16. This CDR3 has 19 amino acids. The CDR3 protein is CASRPGQARRNANTGELFF. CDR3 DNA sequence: TGCGCCAGCAGACCCGGACAGGCACGGAGGAATGCGAACACCGGGGAGCTGTTTTTT.

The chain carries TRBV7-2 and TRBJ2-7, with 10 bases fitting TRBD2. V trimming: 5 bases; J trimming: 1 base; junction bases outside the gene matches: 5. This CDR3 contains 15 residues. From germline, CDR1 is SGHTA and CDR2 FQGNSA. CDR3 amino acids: CASSPGTSVSYEQYF. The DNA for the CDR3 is TGTGCCAGCAGCCCGGGGACTAGCGTGTCCTACGAGCAGTACTTC.

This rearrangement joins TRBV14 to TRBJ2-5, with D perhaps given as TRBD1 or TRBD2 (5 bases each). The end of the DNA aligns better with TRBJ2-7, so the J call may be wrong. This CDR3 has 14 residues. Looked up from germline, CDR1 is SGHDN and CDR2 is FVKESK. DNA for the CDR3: TGTGCCAGCAGCACCCGGGGCTTCGGGTACGAGCAGTACTTC. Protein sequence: CASSTRGFGYEQYF.

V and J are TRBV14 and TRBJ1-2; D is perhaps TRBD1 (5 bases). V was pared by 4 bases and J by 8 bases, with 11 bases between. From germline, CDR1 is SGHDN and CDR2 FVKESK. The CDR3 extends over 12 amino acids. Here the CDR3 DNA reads TGTGCCAGCAGCCCGGGGGTCTGGGGCTACACCTTC. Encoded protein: CASSPGVWGYTF.

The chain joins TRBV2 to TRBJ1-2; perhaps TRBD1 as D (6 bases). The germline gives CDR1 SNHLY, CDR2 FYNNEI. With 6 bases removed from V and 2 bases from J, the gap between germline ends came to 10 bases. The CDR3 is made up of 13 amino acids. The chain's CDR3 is CASSPDRNYGYTF. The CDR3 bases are TGTGCCAGCAGCCCGGACAGAAACTATGGCTACACCTTC.

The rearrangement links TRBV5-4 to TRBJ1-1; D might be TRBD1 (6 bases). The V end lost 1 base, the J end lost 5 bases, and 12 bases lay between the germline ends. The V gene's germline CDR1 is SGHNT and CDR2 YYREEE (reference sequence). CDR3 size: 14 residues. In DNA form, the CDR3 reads TGTGCCAGCAGCTTGTCGACAGGCAGAACTGAAGCTTTCTTT. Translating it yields CASSLSTGRTEAFF.

The DNA of the CDR3 is TGTGCCAGCAGCGTAGGGGCTAGCGGGAGGGGGACAGATACGCAGTATTTT. It encodes CASSVGASGRGTDTQYF. The chain links TRBV9 to TRBJ2-3; 12 bases map to TRBD2. The CDR3 is 17 residues long. Germline V gives CDR1 SGDLS, CDR2 YYNGEE. Trimming cost V 0 bases and J 3 bases; bases outside gene matches: 5.

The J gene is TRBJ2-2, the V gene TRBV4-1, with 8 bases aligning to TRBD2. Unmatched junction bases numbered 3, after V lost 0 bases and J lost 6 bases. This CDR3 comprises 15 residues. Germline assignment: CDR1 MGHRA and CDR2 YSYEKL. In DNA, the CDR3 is TGCGCCAGCAGCCAAGATCGGGGGGGCGCCGGGGAGCTGTTTTTT. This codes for CASSQDRGGAGELFF.

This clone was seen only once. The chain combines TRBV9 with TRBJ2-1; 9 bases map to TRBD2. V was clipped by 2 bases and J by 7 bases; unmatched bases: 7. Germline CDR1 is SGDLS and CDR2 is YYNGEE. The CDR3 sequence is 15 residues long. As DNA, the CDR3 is TGTGCCAGCAGCGTCTCGGGGACTAGCACAAATGAGCAGTTCTTC. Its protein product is CASSVSGTSTNEQFF. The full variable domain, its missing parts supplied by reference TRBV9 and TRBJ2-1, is DSGVTQTPKHLITATGQRVTLRCSPRSGDLSVYWYQQSLDQGLQFLIQYYNGEERAKGNILERFSAQQFPDLHSELNLSSLELGDSALYFCASSVSGTSTNEQFFGPGTRLTVL.

CDR3 DNA: TGCGCCAGCAGCCGGAACACAAACTTTGGACCAGGGGGAAACATTCAGTACTTC. This sequence encodes CASSRNTNFGPGGNIQYF. The rearrangement uses TRBV4-1 and TRBJ2-4; the match to TRBD1 covers 7 bases. Germline CDR1 is MGHRA and CDR2 is YSYEKL. CDR3 size: 18 residues. V was clipped by 4 bases and J by 6 bases; unmatched bases: 18.

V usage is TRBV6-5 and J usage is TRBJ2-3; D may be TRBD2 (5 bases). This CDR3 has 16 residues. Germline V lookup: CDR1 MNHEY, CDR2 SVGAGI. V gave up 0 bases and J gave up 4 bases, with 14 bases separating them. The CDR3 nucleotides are TGTGCCAGCAGTTACTCGGGGTTCCGGGGTGCAGATACGCAGTATTTT. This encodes CASSYSGFRGADTQYF.

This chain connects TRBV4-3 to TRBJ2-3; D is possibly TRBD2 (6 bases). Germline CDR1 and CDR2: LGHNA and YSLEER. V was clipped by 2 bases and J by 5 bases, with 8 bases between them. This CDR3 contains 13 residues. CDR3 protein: CASSQSGGDTQYF. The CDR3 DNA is TGCGCCAGCAGCCAATCCGGGGGAGATACGCAGTATTTT.

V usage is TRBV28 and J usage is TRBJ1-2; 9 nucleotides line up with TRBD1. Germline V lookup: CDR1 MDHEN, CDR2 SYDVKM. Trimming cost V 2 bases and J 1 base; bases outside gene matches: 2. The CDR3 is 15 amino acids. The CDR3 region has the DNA TGTGCCAGCAGTTTAGGACAGGGGATTAACTATGGCTACACCTTC. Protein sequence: CASSLGQGINYGYTF.

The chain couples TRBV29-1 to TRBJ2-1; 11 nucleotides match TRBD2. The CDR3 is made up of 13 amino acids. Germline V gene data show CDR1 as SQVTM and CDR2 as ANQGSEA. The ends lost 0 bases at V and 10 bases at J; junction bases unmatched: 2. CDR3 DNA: TGCAGCGTTGAAGAAACTAGCGGGGGCGAGCAGTTCTTC. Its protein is CSVEETSGGEQFF.

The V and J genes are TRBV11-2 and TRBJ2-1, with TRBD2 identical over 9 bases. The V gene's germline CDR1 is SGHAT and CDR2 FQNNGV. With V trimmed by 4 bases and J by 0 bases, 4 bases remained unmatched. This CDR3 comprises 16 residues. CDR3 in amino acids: CASSSLAGRSYNEQFF. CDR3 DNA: TGTGCCAGCAGCTCCCTAGCGGGGCGCTCCTACAATGAGCAGTTCTTC.

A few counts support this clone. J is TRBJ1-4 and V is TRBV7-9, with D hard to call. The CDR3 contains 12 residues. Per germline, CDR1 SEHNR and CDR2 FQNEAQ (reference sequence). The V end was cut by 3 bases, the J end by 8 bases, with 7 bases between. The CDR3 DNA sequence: TGTGCCAGCAGCTTGGGTGGGGAAAAACTGTTTTTT. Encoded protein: CASSLGGEKLFF.

This chain's CDR3 is CASSSDGVYEQYF. CDR3 nucleotides: TGTGCCAGCAGTTCGGACGGTGTCTACGAGCAGTACTTC. V is TRBV6-5 and J is TRBJ2-7; D unresolved. The ends were cut back, 4 bases at V and 3 bases at J, with 10 bases in the middle. CDR3 length: 13 residues. Germline V gene sequence: CDR1 MNHEY, CDR2 SVGAGI.

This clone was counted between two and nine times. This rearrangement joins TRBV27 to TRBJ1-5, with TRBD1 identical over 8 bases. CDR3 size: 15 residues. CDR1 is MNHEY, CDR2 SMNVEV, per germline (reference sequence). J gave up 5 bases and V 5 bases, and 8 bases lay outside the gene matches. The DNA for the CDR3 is TGTGCCAGCAGTCCCTCGGGACAGGCCTATCAGCCCCAGCATTTT. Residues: CASSPSGQAYQPQHF.

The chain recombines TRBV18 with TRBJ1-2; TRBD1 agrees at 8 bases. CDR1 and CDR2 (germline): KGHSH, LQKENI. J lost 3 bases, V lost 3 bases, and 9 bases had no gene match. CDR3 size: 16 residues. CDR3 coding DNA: TGTGCCAGCTCACCTACAAACAGGGGGAAGGACTATGGCTACACCTTC. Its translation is CASSPTNRGKDYGYTF.